The present T cell receptor beta chain was sequenced within a study of control samples from healthy donors and cancer patients. Per the germline V gene, CDR1 is SGHTA and CDR2 is FQGNSA. CDR3 size: 16 residues. V dropped 1 base and J dropped 1 base, with 13 bases sitting between them. Libraries were prepared by immunoSEQ multiplex PCR; TCRdb keeps only in-frame clonotypes and omits some of them. The sample comprises approximately 87,000 clones, 91% of which are singletons, and roughly 18% rests with the top ten. Sequencing input: blood. The chain carries TRBV7-2 and TRBJ1-1; D unclear. The TCR sequence derives from a man aged 50-60 years in good health. The CDR3 DNA reads as TGTGCCAGCAGCTTAGGAAGCCTGGCGGGGAACACTGAAGCTTTCTTT. This codes for CASSLGSLAGNTEAFF.